This T cell receptor beta chain was obtained from a study of blood T cell repertoires in COVID-19. Study at large: From the United States, Italy and Spain came samples of acute and convalescent COVID-19. The analysed material was cDNA or gDNA that came from T cells, B-cell-depleted T cells, or PBMCs.

Per the study methods: Amplification from reference gene primers served as the basis for estimated nucleated cell counts. Only in-frame clones appear in the TCRdb table, and some are missing; sequencing was by immunoSEQ multiplex PCR. V, J and clone size reflect that table, while D and trimming were determined from the DNA. Among 150,000 to 200,000 clones, 65% to 85% were seen once, and the ten largest hold roughly 17%. Trimming left V 0 bases short and J 5 bases short, with 3 bases between. The CDR3 contains 12 residues. Per germline, CDR1 SGHNT and CDR2 YENEEA. Sequencing was done on a sample of peripheral blood. The clonotype was recovered from a man between 60 and 70 years old with active or convalescent COVID-19. The chain combines TRBV11-3 with TRBJ2-3; D uncertain. CDR3 nucleotides: TGTGCCAGCAGCTTAGACGTAGATACGCAGTATTTT. Encoded protein: CASSLDVDTQYF.